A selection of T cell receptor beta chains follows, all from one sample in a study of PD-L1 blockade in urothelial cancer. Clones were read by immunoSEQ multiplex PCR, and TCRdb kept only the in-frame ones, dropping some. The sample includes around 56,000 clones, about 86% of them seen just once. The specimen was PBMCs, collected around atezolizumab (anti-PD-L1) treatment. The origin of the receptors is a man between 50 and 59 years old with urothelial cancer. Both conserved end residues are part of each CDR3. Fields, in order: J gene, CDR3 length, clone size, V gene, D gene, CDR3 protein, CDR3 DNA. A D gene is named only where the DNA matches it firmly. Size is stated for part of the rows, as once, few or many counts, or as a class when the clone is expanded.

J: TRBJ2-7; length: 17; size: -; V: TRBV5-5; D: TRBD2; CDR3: CASSHHVGTSGLYEQYF; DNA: TGTGCCAGCAGCCATCACGTAGGGACTAGCGGACTTTACGAGCAGTACTTC
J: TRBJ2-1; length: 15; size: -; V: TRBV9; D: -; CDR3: CASSVGGNYYNEQFF; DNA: TGTGCCAGCAGCGTCGGCGGGAACTACTACAATGAGCAGTTCTTC
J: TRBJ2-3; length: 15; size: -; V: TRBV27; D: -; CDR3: CASSLELPGTDTQYF; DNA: TGTGCCAGCAGTTTAGAACTACCGGGGACAGATACGCAGTATTTT
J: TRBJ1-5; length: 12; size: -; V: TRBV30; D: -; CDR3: CAWSDPGGPQHF; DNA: TGTGCCTGGAGTGACCCGGGAGGCCCCCAGCATTTT
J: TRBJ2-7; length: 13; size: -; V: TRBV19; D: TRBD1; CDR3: CASRDRGAYEQYF; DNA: TGTGCCAGTCGCGACAGGGGAGCCTACGAGCAGTACTTC
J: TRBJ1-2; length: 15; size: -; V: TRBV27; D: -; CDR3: CASSFSSGSNYGYTF; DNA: TGTGCCAGCAGTTTTTCTTCGGGATCGAACTATGGCTACACCTTC
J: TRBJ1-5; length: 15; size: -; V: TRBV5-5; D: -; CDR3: CASSLAGGGNQPQHF; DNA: TGTGCCAGCAGCTTAGCAGGAGGTGGCAATCAGCCCCAGCATTTT
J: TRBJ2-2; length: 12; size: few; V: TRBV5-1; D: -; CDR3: CASRIDTGELFF; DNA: TGCGCCAGCAGGATAGACACCGGGGAGCTGTTTTTT
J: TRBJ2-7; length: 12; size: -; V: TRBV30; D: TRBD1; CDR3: CASTGGGTEQYF; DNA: TGTGCCTCTACAGGGGGAGGAACCGAGCAGTACTTC
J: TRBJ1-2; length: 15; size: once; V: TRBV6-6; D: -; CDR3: CASSYSILGSHGYTF; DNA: TGTGCCAGCAGTTACTCGATACTAGGGTCCCATGGCTACACCTTC
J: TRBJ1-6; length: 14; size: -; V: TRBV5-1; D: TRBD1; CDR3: CASKLTGGNSPLHF; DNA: TGCGCCAGCAAGTTGACAGGGGGAAATTCACCCCTCCACTTT
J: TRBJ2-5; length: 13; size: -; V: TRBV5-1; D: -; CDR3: CASRLRPVETQYF; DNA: TGCGCCAGCAGGTTACGCCCGGTGGAGACCCAGTACTTC
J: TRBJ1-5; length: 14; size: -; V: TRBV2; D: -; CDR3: CASSGDTGNQPQHF; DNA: TGTGCCAGCAGTGGCGATACAGGGAATCAGCCCCAGCATTTT
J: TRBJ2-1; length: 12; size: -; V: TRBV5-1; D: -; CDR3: CASSLELRAQFF; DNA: TGCGCCAGCAGCTTGGAACTTAGAGCGCAGTTCTTC
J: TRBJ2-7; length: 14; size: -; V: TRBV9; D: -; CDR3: CASSVDQGRYEQYF; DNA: TGTGCCAGCAGCGTAGACCAGGGGCGCTACGAGCAGTACTTC
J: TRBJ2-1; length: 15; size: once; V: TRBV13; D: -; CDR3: CASSLLISSYNEQFF; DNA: TGTGCCAGCAGCTTACTCATTAGCTCCTACAATGAGCAGTTCTTC
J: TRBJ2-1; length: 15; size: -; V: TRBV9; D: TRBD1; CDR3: CASSTTGTGYNEQFF; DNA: TGTGCCAGCAGCACAACCGGGACAGGCTACAATGAGCAGTTCTTC
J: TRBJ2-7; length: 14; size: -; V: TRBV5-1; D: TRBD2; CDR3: CASSSPPGGNEQYF; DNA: TGCGCCAGCAGCTCCCCACCGGGAGGGAACGAGCAGTACTTC
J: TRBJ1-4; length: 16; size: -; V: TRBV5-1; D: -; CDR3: CASSFGGLAANEKLFF; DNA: TGCGCCAGCAGCTTTGGCGGGCTTGCAGCTAATGAAAAACTGTTTTTT
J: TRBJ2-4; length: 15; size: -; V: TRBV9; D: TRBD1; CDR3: CASSAGTGIGNIQYF; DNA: TGTGCCAGCAGCGCGGGGACAGGGATCGGGAACATTCAGTACTTC
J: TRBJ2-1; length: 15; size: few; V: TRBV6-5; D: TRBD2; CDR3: CASSPRGGAWNEQFF; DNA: TGTGCCAGCAGTCCCCGGGGGGGGGCCTGGAATGAGCAGTTCTTC
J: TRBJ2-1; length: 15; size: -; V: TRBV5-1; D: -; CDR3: CASSLSYPSYNEQFF; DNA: TGCGCCAGCAGCTTGTCCTACCCTTCATACAATGAGCAGTTCTTC
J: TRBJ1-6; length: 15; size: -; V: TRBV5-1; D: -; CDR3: CASSAMTGMGSPLHF; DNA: TGCGCCAGCAGCGCGATGACAGGAATGGGTTCACCCCTCCACTTT
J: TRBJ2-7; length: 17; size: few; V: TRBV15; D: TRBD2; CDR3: CATSRETGLAGLYEQYF; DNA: TGTGCCACCAGCAGAGAGACAGGACTAGCGGGACTCTACGAGCAGTACTTC
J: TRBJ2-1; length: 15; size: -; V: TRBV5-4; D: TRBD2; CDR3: CASSLASGEYNEQFF; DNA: TGTGCCAGCAGCCTCGCTAGCGGGGAATACAATGAGCAGTTCTTC
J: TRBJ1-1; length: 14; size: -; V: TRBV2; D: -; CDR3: CASSGKRRNTEAFF; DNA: TGTGCCAGCAGTGGTAAGCGCAGGAACACTGAAGCTTTCTTT
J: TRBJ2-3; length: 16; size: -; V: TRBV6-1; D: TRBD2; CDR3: CASSERFGRAADTQYF; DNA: TGTGCCAGCAGTGAACGGTTCGGGAGGGCCGCAGATACGCAGTATTTT
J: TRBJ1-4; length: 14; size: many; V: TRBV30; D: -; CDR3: CAWRVGGANEKLFF; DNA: TGTGCCTGGAGGGTGGGGGGTGCTAATGAAAAACTGTTTTTT
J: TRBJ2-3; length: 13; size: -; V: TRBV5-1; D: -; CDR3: CASSSVSTDTQYF; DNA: TGCGCCAGCAGCTCCGTAAGCACAGATACGCAGTATTTT
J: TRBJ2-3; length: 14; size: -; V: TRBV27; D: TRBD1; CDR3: CASSWGQGGDTQYF; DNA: TGTGCCAGCAGTTGGGGACAGGGAGGAGATACGCAGTATTTT
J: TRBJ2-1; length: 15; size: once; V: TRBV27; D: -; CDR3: CASTMVSGLYNEQFF; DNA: TGTGCCAGCACCATGGTTTCGGGGTTGTACAATGAGCAGTTCTTC
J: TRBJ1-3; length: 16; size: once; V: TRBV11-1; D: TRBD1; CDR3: CASSPGTASSGNTIYF; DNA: TGTGCCAGCAGCCCGGGGACAGCATCCTCTGGAAACACCATATATTTT
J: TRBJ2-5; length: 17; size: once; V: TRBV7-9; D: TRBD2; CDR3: CASSSGLAGGHQETQYF; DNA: TGTGCCAGCAGCTCGGGACTAGCGGGTGGGCACCAAGAGACCCAGTACTTC
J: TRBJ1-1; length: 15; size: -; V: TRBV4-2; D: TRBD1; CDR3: CASSRTGEVNTEAFF; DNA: TGTGCCAGCAGCCGGACAGGGGAAGTGAACACTGAAGCTTTCTTT
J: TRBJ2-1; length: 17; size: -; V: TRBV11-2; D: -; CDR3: CASSSRGHRTTYNEQFF; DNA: TGTGCCAGCAGCTCAAGGGGCCATCGGACCACCTACAATGAGCAGTTCTTC
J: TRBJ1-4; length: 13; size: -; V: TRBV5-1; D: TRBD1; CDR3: CASSFAGGEKLFF; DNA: TGCGCCAGCAGCTTCGCAGGGGGCGAAAAACTGTTTTTT
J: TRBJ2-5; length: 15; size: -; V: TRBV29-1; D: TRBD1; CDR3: CSTRTAQGAQETQYF; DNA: TGCAGCACCCGGACAGCCCAGGGGGCCCAAGAGACCCAGTACTTC
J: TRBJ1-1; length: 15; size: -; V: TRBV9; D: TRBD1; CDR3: CASSVGGTGAYKAFF; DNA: TGTGCCAGCAGCGTAGGAGGGACAGGGGCCTATAAAGCTTTCTTT
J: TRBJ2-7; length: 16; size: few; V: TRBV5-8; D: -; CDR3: CASSLRYGPGGHEQYF; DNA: TGTGCCAGCAGCTTAAGGTACGGGCCCGGGGGACACGAGCAGTACTTC
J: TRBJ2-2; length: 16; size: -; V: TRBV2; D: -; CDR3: CASSDKRKGPTGELFF; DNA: TGTGCCAGCAGTGACAAGCGCAAGGGGCCCACCGGGGAGCTGTTTTTT
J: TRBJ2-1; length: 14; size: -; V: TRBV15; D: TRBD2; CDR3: CATSIRLAGDEQFF; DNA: TGTGCCACCAGCATAAGACTAGCGGGAGATGAGCAGTTCTTC
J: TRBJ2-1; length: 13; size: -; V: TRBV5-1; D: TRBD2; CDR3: CASSSPSGVEQFF; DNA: TGCGCCAGCAGCTCCCCTAGCGGGGTTGAGCAGTTCTTC
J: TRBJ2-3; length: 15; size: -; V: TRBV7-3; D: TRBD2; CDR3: CASSLVAGEGNTQYF; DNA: TGTGCCAGCAGCTTGGTGGCGGGAGAGGGAAATACGCAGTATTTT
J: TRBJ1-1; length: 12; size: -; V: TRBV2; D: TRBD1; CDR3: CASEGQTSEAFF; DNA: TGTGCCAGCGAGGGACAGACAAGTGAAGCTTTCTTT
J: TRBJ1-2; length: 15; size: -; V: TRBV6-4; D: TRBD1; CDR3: CASSSRDRESYGYTF; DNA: TGTGCCAGCAGTTCCCGGGACAGGGAGTCCTATGGCTACACCTTC
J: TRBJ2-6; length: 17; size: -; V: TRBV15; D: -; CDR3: CATSPLGSGSGANVLTF; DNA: TGTGCCACCAGCCCCCTCGGTAGCGGATCTGGGGCCAACGTCCTGACTTTC
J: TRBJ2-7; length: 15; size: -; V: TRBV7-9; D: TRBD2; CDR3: CASSLGIGRSYEQYF; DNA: TGTGCCAGCAGCTTAGGGATCGGGAGGTCCTACGAGCAGTACTTC
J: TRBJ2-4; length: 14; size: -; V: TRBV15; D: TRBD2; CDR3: CATSGGGSKNIQYF; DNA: TGTGCCACCAGCGGGGGGGGATCCAAAAACATTCAGTACTTC
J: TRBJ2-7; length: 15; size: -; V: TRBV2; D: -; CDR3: CASSEYNAVSYEQYF; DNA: TGTGCCAGCAGTGAGTACAACGCCGTCTCCTACGAGCAGTACTTC
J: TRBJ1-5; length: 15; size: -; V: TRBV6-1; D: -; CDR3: CASSEEWAPNQPQHF; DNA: TGTGCCAGCAGTGAAGAGTGGGCTCCAAATCAGCCCCAGCATTTT
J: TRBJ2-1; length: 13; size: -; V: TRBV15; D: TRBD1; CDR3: CATSGWDSRVQFF; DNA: TGTGCCACCAGCGGATGGGACAGCCGTGTGCAGTTCTTC